The source of this T cell receptor (beta chain) is a study of shared clonotypes between healthy human individuals. Overall study results and limits: Apart from blood, nothing was sampled; tissue repertoires likely differ. A few donors had around 5.5% of their naive CD4 clonotypes in common.

The CDR3 has 15 residues. V dropped 2 bases and J dropped 3; count of bases not matched to a gene: 3. From germline, CDR1 is SEHNR and CDR2 FQNEAQ (reference sequence). Sequencing was performed with immunoSEQ multiplex PCR; in TCRdb, only in-frame clones are kept and a portion is missing. The sample lists approximately 340,000 clones; around 67% were seen once. The table lists this clone with a few counts. Its antigen is unidentified. Sample: memory CD4+ T cells sorted from blood. Noted subset: CD45RA-negative fraction. The chain uses TRBV7-9 and TRBJ2-3; 9 nucleotides agree with TRBD1. This receptor was obtained from a man aged 30-40 years in good health. The CDR3 DNA follows: TGTGCCAGCAGCTTATCTGGGACAGGGACAGATACGCAGTATTTT. Amino acid sequence: CASSLSGTGTDTQYF.